Given below is one T cell receptor (beta chain) in context. This specimen comes from a study of blood T cell repertoires in COVID-19. On the study more broadly: Some COVID-19 samples were acute and others convalescent; all came from the United States, Italy and Spain. Nucleic acid was either cDNA or gDNA, and it came from T cells, B-cell-depleted T cells, or PBMCs.

Germline CDR1 SGHTS, CDR2 YDEGEE. Unmatched junction bases numbered 7, after V lost 5 bases and J lost 4 bases. The length of the CDR3 is 15 residues. Methods used by the authors: It was from reference gene primer amplification that nucleated cell counts were estimated. Repertoires were generated with immunoSEQ multiplex PCR, while TCRdb's copy carries only in-frame clones and drops some. The D gene and trimming were derived from the DNA, and the V and J assignments and clone size from that table. The sample contains hundreds of thousands of clones, 90% to 95% of which appear only once. The sequenced material came from peripheral blood. The chain has TRBV5-8 and TRBJ2-3; TRBD2 matches at 10 bases. The clonotype originates from a woman younger than 30 who had recovered from COVID-19. Here the CDR3 DNA reads TGTGCCAGCAGAAATCTAGCGGGAGTCGCAGATACGCAGTATTTT. Encoded protein: CASRNLAGVADTQYF. The full variable domain, in which reference TRBV5-8 and TRBJ2-3 provide the parts outside the CDR3, is EAGVTQSPTHLIKTRGQQATLRCSPISGHTSVYWYQQALGLGLQFLLWYDEGEERNRGNFPPRFSGRQFPNYSSELNVNALELEDSALYLCASRNLAGVADTQYFGPGTRLTVL.